Listed here are 7 T cell receptor beta chains from one sample, sequenced in a study of PD-1 blockade in classical Hodgkin lymphoma. Each patient relapsed following autologous stem cell transplantation, and prior brentuximab vedotin exposure differed. TCRdb's copy holds only in-frame clones and misses some; the assay was immunoSEQ multiplex PCR. The table has a few thousand clones, around 61% seen once. The input for sequencing was peripheral blood mononuclear cells (PBMCs), taken before the second cycle of nivolumab. All receptors come from a human donor with classical Hodgkin lymphoma.

The genes are TRBV6-1 and TRBJ1-1, with D possibly TRBD1 on 5 matching bases. Germline CDR1 reads MNHNS; CDR2 reads SASEGT. The CDR3 has 15 residues. Trimming removed 5 bases from V and 5 bases from J, with 18 bases in between. CDR3 residues: CASSLQGFAQTEAFF. The CDR3 DNA sequence: TGTGCCAGCAGTCTGCAGGGATTCGCGCAAACTGAAGCTTTCTTT.

This clone is deemed medium-sized (0.01 to 0.1%). The J gene is TRBJ2-7, the V gene TRBV27; D call uncertain. The V end lost 3 bases, the J end lost 4 bases, and 16 bases lay between the germline ends. There are 15 residues in the CDR3. Germline assignment: CDR1 MNHEY and CDR2 SMNVEV (reference sequence). CDR3 residues: CASSLARAPGYEQYF. The CDR3 DNA reads as TGTGCCAGCAGTTTGGCCCGCGCCCCTGGTTACGAGCAGTACTTC.

The chain is built from TRBV6-5 and TRBJ2-7; D is perhaps TRBD2 (6 bases). The germline CDR1 and CDR2 sequences are MNHEY and SVGAGI. The CDR3 has 12 residues. Between the trimmed V and J ends, which lost 6 bases and 3 bases, there was a span of 9 bases. The CDR3 reads CASRGDFYEQYF. In DNA, the CDR3 is TGTGCCAGCAGGGGGGACTTCTACGAGCAGTACTTC.

The V gene is TRBV5-1, the J gene TRBJ2-1; TRBD2 might be the D (5 bases). Looked up from germline, CDR1 is SGHRS and CDR2 is YFSETQ. Trimming took off 0 bases at V and 9 bases at J, with 16 bases between the two ends. There are 15 residues in the CDR3. Written as DNA, the CDR3 is TGCGCCAGCAGCTTGGCCGTGGGAGTAGCCAGTGAGCAGTTCTTC. Translation: CASSLAVGVASEQFF.

This sequence joins TRBV7-2 and TRBJ2-5; TRBD2 is a possible D gene (6 bases). The CDR3 length is 14 residues. V was pared by 5 bases and J by 1 base, with 11 bases between. From germline, CDR1 is SGHTA and CDR2 FQGNSA. The CDR3 region has the DNA TGTGCCAGCAGCCTATTCGGGGGCCAAGAGACCCAGTACTTC. Amino acid sequence: CASSLFGGQETQYF.

This clone was counted only a few times. The genes are TRBV2 and TRBJ2-1; a possible D gene is TRBD1 (5 bases). The CDR3 consists of 13 residues. CDR1 is SNHLY, CDR2 FYNNEI, per germline. V dropped 9 bases and J dropped 7 bases, with 16 bases sitting between them. Here the CDR3 DNA reads TGTGCCAGTAACAGGTTAGACGGGAATGAGCAGTTCTTC. As protein: CASNRLDGNEQFF.

Only a few counts were recorded for this clone. The V call is TRBV30, the J call TRBJ2-5; the D is unclear. Trimming cost V 3 bases and J 6 bases, with 11 bases left between them. This CDR3 has 12 residues. Germline CDR1 GTSNPN, CDR2 SVGIG (reference sequence). The CDR3 DNA reads as TGTGCCTGGAGACCTTTGAGGCAGACCCAGTACTTC. Translation gives CAWRPLRQTQYF.